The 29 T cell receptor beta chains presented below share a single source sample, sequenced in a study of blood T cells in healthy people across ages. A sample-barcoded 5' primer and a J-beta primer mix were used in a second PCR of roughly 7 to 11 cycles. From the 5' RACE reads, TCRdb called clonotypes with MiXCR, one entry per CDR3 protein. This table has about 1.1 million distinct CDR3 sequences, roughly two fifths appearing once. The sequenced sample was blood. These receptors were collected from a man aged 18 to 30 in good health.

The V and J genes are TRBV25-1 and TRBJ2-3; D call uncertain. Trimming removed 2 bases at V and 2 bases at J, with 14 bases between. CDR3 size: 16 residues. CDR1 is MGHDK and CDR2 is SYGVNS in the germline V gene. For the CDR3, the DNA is TGTGCCAGCAGTGAACGATTAGGCAGGCACACAGATACGCAGTATTTT. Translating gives CASSERLGRHTDTQYF.

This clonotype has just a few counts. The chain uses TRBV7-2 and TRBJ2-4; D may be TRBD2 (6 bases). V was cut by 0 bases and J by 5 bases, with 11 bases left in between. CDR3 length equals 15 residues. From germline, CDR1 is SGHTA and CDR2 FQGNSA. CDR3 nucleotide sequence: TGTGCCAGCAGCTTAGCTGGGACTCCAGAAAACATTCAGTACTTC. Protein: CASSLAGTPENIQYF.

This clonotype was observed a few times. The CDR3 sequence is CASTPNSDTQYF. The CDR3 DNA reads as TGTGCCAGCACCCCTAACTCAGATACGCAGTATTTT. The chain joins TRBV7-8 to TRBJ2-3; no clear D. With 7 bases removed from V and 4 bases from J, the gap between germline ends came to 9 bases. This CDR3 has 12 residues. Germline CDR1 and CDR2: SGHVS and FQNEAQ.

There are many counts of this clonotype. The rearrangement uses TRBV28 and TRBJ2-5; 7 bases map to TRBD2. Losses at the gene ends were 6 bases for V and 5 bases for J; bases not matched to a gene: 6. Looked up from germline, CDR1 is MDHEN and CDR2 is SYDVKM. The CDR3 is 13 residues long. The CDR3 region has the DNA TGTGCCAGCAGCCGACTAGCAACGGAGACCCAGTACTTC. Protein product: CASSRLATETQYF. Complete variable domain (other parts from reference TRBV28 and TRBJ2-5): DVKVTQSSRYLVKRTGEKVFLECVQDMDHENMFWYRQDPGLGLRLIYFSYDVKMKEKGDIPEGYSVSREKKERFSLILESASTNQTSMYLCASSRLATETQYFGPGTRLLVL.

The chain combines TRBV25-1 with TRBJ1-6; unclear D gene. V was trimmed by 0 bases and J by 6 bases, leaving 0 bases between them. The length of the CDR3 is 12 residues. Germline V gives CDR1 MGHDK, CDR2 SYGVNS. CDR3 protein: CASSEYNSPLHF. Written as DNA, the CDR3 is TGTGCCAGCAGTGAATATAATTCACCCCTCCACTTT. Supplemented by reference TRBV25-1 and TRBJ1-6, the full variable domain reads EADIYQTPRYLVIGTGKKITLECSQTMGHDKMYWYQQDPGMELHLIHYSYGVNSTEKGDLSSESTVSRIRTEHFPLTLESARPSHTSQYLCASSEYNSPLHFGNGTRLTVT.

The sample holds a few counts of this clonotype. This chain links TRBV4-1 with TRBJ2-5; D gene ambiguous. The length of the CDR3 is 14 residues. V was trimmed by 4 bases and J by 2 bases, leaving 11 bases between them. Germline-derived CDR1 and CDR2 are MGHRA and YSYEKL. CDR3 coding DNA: TGCGCCAGCAGCCCCTATGGACCTCAAGAGACCCAGTACTTC. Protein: CASSPYGPQETQYF.

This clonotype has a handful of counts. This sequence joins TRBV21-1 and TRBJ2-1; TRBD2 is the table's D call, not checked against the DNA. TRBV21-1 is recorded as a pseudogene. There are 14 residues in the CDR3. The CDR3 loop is CASSKSGPRDEQFF. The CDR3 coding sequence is TGTGCCAGCAGCAAATCAGGGCCAAGGGATGAGCAGTTCTTC.

CDR3 nucleotides: TGTGCCAGCAGACCCACAGGGGAGGGGGAGACCCAGTACTTC. Its translation: CASRPTGEGETQYF. The V gene is TRBV6-6, the J gene TRBJ2-5; D possibly uses TRBD1 or TRBD2 (7 bases each). The CDR3 covers 14 residues. The germline gives CDR1 MNHNY, CDR2 SVGAGI (reference sequence). Deletions cut 6 bases from V and 5 bases from J, with 16 bases between.

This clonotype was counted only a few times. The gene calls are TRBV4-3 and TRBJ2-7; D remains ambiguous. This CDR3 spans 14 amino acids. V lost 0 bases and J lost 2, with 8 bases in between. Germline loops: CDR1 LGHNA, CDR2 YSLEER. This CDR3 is CASSQEWNTYEQYF. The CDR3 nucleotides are TGCGCCAGCAGCCAAGAGTGGAATACCTACGAGCAGTACTTC.

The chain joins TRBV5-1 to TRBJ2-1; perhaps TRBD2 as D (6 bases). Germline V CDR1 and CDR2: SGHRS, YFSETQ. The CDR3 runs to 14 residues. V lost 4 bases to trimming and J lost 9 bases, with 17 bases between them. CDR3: CASSPRTTQGEQFF. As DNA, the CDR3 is TGCGCCAGCAGCCCCCGGACTACCCAGGGTGAGCAGTTCTTC.

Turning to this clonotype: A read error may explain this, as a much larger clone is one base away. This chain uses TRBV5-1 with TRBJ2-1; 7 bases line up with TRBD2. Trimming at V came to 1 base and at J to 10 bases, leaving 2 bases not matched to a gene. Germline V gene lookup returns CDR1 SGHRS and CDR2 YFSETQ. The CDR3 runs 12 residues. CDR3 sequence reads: CASSLLRGEQFF. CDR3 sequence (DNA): TGCGCCAGCAGCTTGTTGCGGGGGGAGCAGTTCTTC. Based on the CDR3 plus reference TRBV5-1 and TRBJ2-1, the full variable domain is KAGVTQTPRYLIKTRGQQVTLSCSPISGHRSVSWYQQTPGQGLQFLFEYFSETQRNKGNFPGRFSGRQFSNSRSEMNVSTLELGDSALYLCASSLLRGEQFFGPGTRLTVL.

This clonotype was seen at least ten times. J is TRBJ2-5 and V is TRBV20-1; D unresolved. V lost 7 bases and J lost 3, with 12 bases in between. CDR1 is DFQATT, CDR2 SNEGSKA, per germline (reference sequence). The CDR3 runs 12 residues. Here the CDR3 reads CSVGLPKETQYF. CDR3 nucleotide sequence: TGCAGTGTGGGTTTGCCGAAAGAGACCCAGTACTTC.

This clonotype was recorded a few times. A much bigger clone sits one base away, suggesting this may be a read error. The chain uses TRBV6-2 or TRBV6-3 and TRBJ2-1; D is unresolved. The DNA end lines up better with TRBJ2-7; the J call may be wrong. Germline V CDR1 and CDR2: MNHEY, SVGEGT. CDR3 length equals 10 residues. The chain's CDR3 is CAVGYNEQYF. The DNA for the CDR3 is TGTGCCGTAGGGTACAATGAGCAGTACTTC.

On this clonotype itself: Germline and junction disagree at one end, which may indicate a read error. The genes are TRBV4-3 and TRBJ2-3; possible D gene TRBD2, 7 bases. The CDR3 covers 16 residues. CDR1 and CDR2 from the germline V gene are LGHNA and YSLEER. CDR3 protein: CASSQGGGAGTDAQYF. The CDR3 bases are TGCGCCAGCAGCCAAGGAGGGGGGGCCGGCACAGATGCGCAGTATTTT.

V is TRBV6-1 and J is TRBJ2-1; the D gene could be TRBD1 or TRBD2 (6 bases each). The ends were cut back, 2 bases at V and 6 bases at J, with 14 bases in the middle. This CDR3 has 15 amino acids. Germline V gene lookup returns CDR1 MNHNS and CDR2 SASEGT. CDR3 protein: CASSETGAYLNEQFF. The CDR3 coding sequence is TGTGCCAGCAGTGAAACGGGGGCCTACCTCAATGAGCAGTTCTTC.

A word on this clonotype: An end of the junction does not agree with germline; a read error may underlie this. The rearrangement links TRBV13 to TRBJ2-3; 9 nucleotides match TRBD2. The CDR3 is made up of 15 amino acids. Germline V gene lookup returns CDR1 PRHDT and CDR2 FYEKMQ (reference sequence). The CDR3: CASSGERGEADMQYF. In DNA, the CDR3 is TGTGCCAGCAGCGGGGAGCGGGGGGAAGCAGATATGCAGTATTTT.

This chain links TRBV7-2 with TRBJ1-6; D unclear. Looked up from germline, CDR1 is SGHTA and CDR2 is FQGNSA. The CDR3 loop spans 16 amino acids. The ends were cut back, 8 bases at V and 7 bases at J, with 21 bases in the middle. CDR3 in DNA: TGTGCCAGCGGGATTGCCCACGGGTGGGAGAATTCACCCCTCCACTTT. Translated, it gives CASGIAHGWENSPLHF. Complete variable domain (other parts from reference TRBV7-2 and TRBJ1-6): GAGVSQSPSNKVTEKGKDVELRCDPISGHTALYWYRQSLGQGLEFLIYFQGNSAPDKSGLPSDRFSAERTGGSVSTLTIQRTQQEDSAVYLCASGIAHGWENSPLHFGNGTRLTVT.

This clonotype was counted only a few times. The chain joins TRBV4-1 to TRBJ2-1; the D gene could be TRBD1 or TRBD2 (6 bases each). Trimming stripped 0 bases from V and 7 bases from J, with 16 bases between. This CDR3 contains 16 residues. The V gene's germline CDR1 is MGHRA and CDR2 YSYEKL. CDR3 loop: CASSQDDGGFGNEQFF. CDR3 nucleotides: TGCGCCAGCAGCCAAGATGACGGGGGCTTCGGGAATGAGCAGTTCTTC.

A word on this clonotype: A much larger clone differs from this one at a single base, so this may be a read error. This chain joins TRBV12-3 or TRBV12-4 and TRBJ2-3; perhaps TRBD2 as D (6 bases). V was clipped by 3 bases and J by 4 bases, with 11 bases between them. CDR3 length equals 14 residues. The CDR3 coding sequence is TGTGCCAGCAGTTTTGGACCTAGCGCAGATACGCAGTATTTT. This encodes CASSFGPSADTQYF.

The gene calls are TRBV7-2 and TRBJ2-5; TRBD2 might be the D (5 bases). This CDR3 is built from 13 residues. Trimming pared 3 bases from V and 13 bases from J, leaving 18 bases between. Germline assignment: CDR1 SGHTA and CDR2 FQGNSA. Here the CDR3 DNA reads TGTGCCAGCAGCTTTCTCCCAAAGGAGGTACGGTACTTC. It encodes CASSFLPKEVRYF. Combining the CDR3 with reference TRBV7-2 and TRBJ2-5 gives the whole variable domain GAGVSQSPSNKVTEKGKDVELRCDPISGHTALYWYRQSLGQGLEFLIYFQGNSAPDKSGLPSDRFSAERTGGSVSTLTIQRTQQEDSAVYLCASSFLPKEVRYFGPGTRLLVL.

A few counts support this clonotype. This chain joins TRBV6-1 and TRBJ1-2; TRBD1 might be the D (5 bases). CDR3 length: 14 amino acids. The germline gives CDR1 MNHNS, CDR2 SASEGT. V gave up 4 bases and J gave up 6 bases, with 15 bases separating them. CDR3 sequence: CASSVGIGGDGYTF. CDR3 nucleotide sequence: TGTGCCAGCAGTGTTGGTATTGGGGGTGATGGCTACACCTTC.

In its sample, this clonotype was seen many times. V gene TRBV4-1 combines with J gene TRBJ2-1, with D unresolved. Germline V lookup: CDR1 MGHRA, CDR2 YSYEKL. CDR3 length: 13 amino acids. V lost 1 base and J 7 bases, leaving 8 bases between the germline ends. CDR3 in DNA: TGCGCCAGCAGCCAAGTGGGCGTAAATGAGCAGTTCTTC. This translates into CASSQVGVNEQFF.

CDR3 in amino acids: CSVEDYRRQETQYF. In DNA, the CDR3 is TGCAGCGTTGAAGATTATAGGCGCCAAGAGACCCAGTACTTC. The chain is built from TRBV29-1 and TRBJ2-5; no firm D call. CDR3 length equals 14 residues. V was clipped by 0 bases and J by 1 base, with 9 bases between them. The V gene's germline CDR1 is SQVTM and CDR2 ANQGSEA.

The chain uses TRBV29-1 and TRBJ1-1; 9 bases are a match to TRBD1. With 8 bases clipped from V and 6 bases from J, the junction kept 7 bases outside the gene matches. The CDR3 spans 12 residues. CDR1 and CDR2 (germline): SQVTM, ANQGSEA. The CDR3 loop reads CSIRDRVAEAFF. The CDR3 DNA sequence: TGCAGCATCCGGGACAGGGTGGCTGAAGCTTTCTTT.

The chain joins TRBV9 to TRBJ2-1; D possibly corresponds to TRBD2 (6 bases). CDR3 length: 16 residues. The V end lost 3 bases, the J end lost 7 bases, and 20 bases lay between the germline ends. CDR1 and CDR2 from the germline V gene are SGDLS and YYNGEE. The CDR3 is CASSGLGVTRANEQFF. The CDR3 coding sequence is TGTGCCAGCAGCGGTTTGGGGGTGACTAGGGCTAATGAGCAGTTCTTC.

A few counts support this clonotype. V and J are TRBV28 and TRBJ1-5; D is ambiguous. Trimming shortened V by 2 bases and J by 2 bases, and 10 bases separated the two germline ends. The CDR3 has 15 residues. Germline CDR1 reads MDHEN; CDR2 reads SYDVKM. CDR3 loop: CASSLVRAGNQPQHF. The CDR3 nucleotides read TGTGCCAGCAGTTTAGTTAGGGCAGGCAATCAGCCCCAGCATTTT.

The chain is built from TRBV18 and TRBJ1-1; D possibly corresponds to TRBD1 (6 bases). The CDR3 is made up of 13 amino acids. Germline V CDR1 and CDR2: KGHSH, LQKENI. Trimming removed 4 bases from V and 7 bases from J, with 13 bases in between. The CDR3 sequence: CASSLGTRDEAFF. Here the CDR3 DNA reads TGTGCCAGCTCACTAGGGACAAGGGATGAAGCTTTCTTT.

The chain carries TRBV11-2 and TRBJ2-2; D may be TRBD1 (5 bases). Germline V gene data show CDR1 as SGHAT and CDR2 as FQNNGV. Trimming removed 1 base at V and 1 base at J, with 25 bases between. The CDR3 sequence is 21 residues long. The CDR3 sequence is CASSLVSAPIRLQGNTGELFF. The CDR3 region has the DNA TGTGCCAGCAGCTTAGTTTCCGCCCCCATTCGTCTGCAGGGGAACACCGGGGAGCTGTTTTTT.

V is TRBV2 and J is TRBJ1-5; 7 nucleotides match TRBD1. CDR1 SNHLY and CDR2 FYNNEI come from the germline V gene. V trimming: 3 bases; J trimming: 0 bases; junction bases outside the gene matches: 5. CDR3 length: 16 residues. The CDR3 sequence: CASSDGTAYSNQPQHF. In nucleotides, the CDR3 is TGTGCCAGCAGTGACGGGACAGCTTATAGCAATCAGCCCCAGCATTTT. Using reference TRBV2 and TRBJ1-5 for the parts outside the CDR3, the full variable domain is EPEVTQTPSHQVTQMGQEVILRCVPISNHLYFYWYRQILGQKVEFLVSFYNNEISEKSEIFDDQFSVERPDGSNFTLKIRSTKLEDSAMYFCASSDGTAYSNQPQHFGDGTRLSIL.